The clone carrying this TCR beta chain has at least ten counts. The CDR3 runs to 13 residues. CDR1 is MNHEY and CDR2 is SMNVEV in the germline V gene (reference sequence). After removal of 5 bases from V and 8 bases from J, the junction contained 3 bases not matched to a gene. The data were obtained in a study of regulatory T cells in long-lasting Graves disease. Investigators prepared the TCR beta libraries by applying iRepertoire HTBI primers and Arm-PCR of CDR3 regions. One entry per CDR3 protein, called by TCRdb with MiXCR from the multiplex PCR reads. The table has about 310,000 distinct CDR3 sequences, 22% seen once. This sample's time point: persistent/refractory GD, antithyroid drugs over 5 years with positive TRAb. Making the TCR library involved RNA that had been extracted from PBMCs.

This receptor was obtained from a female donor with Graves disease. The sequences come from peripheral blood mononuclear cells (PBMCs), collected when the disease was refractory, from a patient treated with antithyroid drugs. The chain couples TRBV27 to TRBJ1-4; 9 bases fit TRBD1. CDR3 sequence reads: CASSLQGAEKLFF. The CDR3 DNA reads TGTGCCAGCAGTCTACAGGGGGCCGAAAAACTGTTTTTT.